These 28 T cell receptor beta chains were sequenced from one sample in a study of metastatic and nonmetastatic thyroid tumors. Each patient came to thyroid surgery without any prior treatment (of any kind). TCRdb redid the clone calls on the PCR reads using MiXCR. The table has about 21,000 clones, 28% seen once; the top ten hold around 14%. Sequencing was performed on tumor tissue. The source is a male donor with papillary thyroid cancer or a benign thyroid nodule (not recorded which). Some clones in this sample may be carry-over from other donors' samples.

This chain connects TRBV20-1 to TRBJ2-1, with 9 bases aligning to TRBD1. The length of the CDR3 is 14 residues. The ends lost 6 bases at V and 3 bases at J; junction bases unmatched: 6. Germline assignment: CDR1 DFQATT and CDR2 SNEGSKA (reference sequence). The CDR3 region has the DNA TGCAGTGCCACCCCGGGACAGGGCTACAATGAGCAGTTCTTC. As protein: CSATPGQGYNEQFF.

This clone is medium-sized (0.01 to 0.1%) within its sample. The CDR3 is CASSLTGGGLNEKLFF. CDR3 sequence (DNA): TGCGCCAGCAGCTTGACAGGGGGAGGGCTTAATGAAAAACTGTTTTTT. V and J are TRBV5-1 and TRBJ1-4; 8 bases line up with TRBD1. V was pared by 1 base and J by 4 bases, with 6 bases of the junction left unmatched. Germline V gene lookup returns CDR1 SGHRS and CDR2 YFSETQ. The CDR3 length is 16 residues.

This clone was picked up a small number of times. One junction end disagrees with the germline gene, perhaps due to a read error. The chain joins TRBV27 to TRBJ1-2, with no clear D. The germline V gene encodes CDR1 MNHEY and CDR2 SMNVEV (reference sequence). This CDR3 comprises 16 residues. The CDR3 loop reads CASSSPREGPNYAYTF. The DNA of the CDR3 is TGTGCCAGCAGTTCCCCCCGGGAGGGCCCCAACTATGCCTACACCTTC.

There are many counts of this clone. This chain links TRBV20-1 with TRBJ1-1; D call uncertain. V was pared by 5 bases and J by 1 base, with 8 bases between. This CDR3 spans 12 amino acids. The germline gives CDR1 DFQATT, CDR2 SNEGSKA (reference sequence). CDR3 sequence: CSAPRQNTEAFF. The CDR3 DNA reads TGCAGTGCTCCCCGACAGAACACTGAAGCTTTCTTT.

The chain carries TRBV7-2 and TRBJ2-7, with 8 positions matching TRBD1. The ends lost 1 base at V and 3 bases at J; junction bases unmatched: 2. The CDR3 runs 14 residues. Germline V lookup: CDR1 SGHTA, CDR2 FQGNSA. CDR3 loop: CASSLGTGNYEQYF. CDR3 in DNA: TGTGCCAGCAGCTTAGGGACAGGGAACTACGAGCAGTACTTC.

The V call is TRBV30, the J call TRBJ1-1, with D unclear. CDR1 GTSNPN and CDR2 SVGIG come from the germline V gene (reference sequence). V gave up 6 bases and J gave up 7 bases, with 21 bases separating them. The CDR3 has 14 residues. The CDR3 DNA sequence: TGTGCCTGTAAACACCACGACAACCGGTATGAAGCTTTCTTT. It yields the protein CACKHHDNRYEAFF. Using reference TRBV30 and TRBJ1-1 for the parts outside the CDR3, the full variable domain is SQTIHQWPATLVQPVGSPLSLECTVEGTSNPNLYWYRQAAGRGLQLLFYSVGIGQISSEVPQNLSASRPQDRQFILSSKKLLLSDSGFYLCACKHHDNRYEAFFGQGTRLTVV.

This clone was found many times. The J gene is TRBJ1-4, the V gene TRBV20-1; D gene ambiguous. Germline V CDR1 and CDR2: DFQATT, SNEGSKA (reference sequence). Trimming shortened V by 2 bases and J by 7 bases, and 8 bases separated the two germline ends. This CDR3 has 12 residues. CDR3 in DNA: TGCAGTGCTAGATGGCAGGCTGAAAAACTGTTTTTT. This codes for CSARWQAEKLFF.

This clone was observed at least ten times. The chain employs TRBV27 and TRBJ2-1, with D maybe TRBD2 (6 bases). The V end was cut by 8 bases, the J end by 8 bases, with 13 bases between. This CDR3 contains 12 residues. In germline, CDR1 is MNHEY, CDR2 SMNVEV (reference sequence). CDR3 residues: CASHRGADEQFF. The CDR3 nucleotides read TGTGCCAGCCACCGCGGGGCGGATGAGCAGTTCTTC.

A few counts support this clone. The V call is TRBV15, the J call TRBJ1-4; D is uncertain. The CDR3 is made up of 15 amino acids. Trimming shortened V by 1 base and J by 7 bases, and 13 bases separated the two germline ends. Germline values: CDR1 LNHNV, CDR2 YYDKDF (reference sequence). The chain's CDR3 is CATSRGGEESEKLFF. DNA for the CDR3: TGTGCCACCAGCAGAGGCGGGGAGGAGTCTGAAAAACTGTTTTTT. Variable domain in full (rest from reference TRBV15 and TRBJ1-4): DAMVIQNPRYQVTQFGKPVTLSCSQTLNHNVMYWYQQKSSQAPKLLFHYYDKDFNNEADTPDNFQSRRPNTSFCFLDIRSPGLGDTAMYLCATSRGGEESEKLFFGSGTQLSVL.

The J gene is TRBJ1-5, the V gene TRBV11-2; no definite D call. V lost 5 bases to trimming and J lost 9 bases, with 14 bases between them. Germline values: CDR1 SGHAT, CDR2 FQNNGV. CDR3 length: 13 residues. The DNA for the CDR3 is TGTGCCAGCAGCCGAAGTGAGGATTCGCCCCAGCATTTT. This codes for CASSRSEDSPQHF. The full variable domain, in which reference TRBV11-2 and TRBJ1-5 provide the parts outside the CDR3, is EAGVAQSPRYKIIEKRQSVAFWCNPISGHATLYWYQQILGQGPKLLIQFQNNGVVDDSQLPKDRFSAERLKGVDSTLKIQPAKLEDSAVYLCASSRSEDSPQHFGDGTRLSIL.

This clone was counted a few times. V usage is TRBV12-3 or TRBV12-4 and J usage is TRBJ1-1, with TRBD1 matching over 9 bases. The CDR3 length is 15 residues. Trimming removed 6 bases from V and 0 bases from J; junction bases left unmatched: 5. The CDR3 reads CASSPRTGVNTEAFF. The CDR3 DNA reads as TGTGCCAGCAGCCCCCGGACAGGGGTGAACACTGAAGCTTTCTTT.

This clone was seen a few times. An end of the junction does not agree with germline; a read error may underlie this. The chain couples TRBV6-5 to TRBJ1-1; no clear D. Germline V CDR1 and CDR2: MNHEY, SVGAGI. This CDR3 is built from 17 residues. The CDR3 coding sequence is TGCGCCAGCAGTTACTCGGGTGGGGTAGGGATGAACACTGAAGCTTTCTTT. Residues: CASSYSGGVGMNTEAFF.

The chain is built from TRBV2 and TRBJ2-1; D not certain. Between the trimmed V and J ends, which lost 10 bases and 7 bases, there was a span of 20 bases. Germline V gene data show CDR1 as SNHLY and CDR2 as FYNNEI. The CDR3 loop spans 14 amino acids. The CDR3 DNA sequence: TGTGCCACCGAACCCCCGCTTTCGGGTAATGAGCAGTTCTTC. This sequence encodes CATEPPLSGNEQFF. The full variable domain, in which reference TRBV2 and TRBJ2-1 provide the parts outside the CDR3, is EPEVTQTPSHQVTQMGQEVILRCVPISNHLYFYWYRQILGQKVEFLVSFYNNEISEKSEIFDDQFSVERPDGSNFTLKIRSTKLEDSAMYFCATEPPLSGNEQFFGPGTRLTVL.

This sequence joins TRBV6-5 and TRBJ2-2, with D unclear. The germline gives CDR1 MNHEY, CDR2 SVGAGI. The CDR3 runs to 14 residues. Deletions cut 0 bases from V and 9 bases from J, with 11 bases between. CDR3 sequence (DNA): TGTGCCAGCAGTTACTCGGAGACGACCTGGGAGCTGTTTTTT. It is translated as CASSYSETTWELFF.

V usage is TRBV18 and J usage is TRBJ2-2, with 9 bases fitting TRBD2. V lost 2 bases, J lost 4 bases, and 8 bases stayed unmatched. The germline gives CDR1 KGHSH, CDR2 LQKENI. The CDR3 contains 17 residues. CDR3 sequence: CASSPASGRRGTGELFF. For the CDR3, the DNA is TGTGCCAGCTCACCAGCCAGCGGGAGGCGTGGCACCGGGGAGCTGTTTTTT.

This clone was observed once. This rearrangement joins TRBV20-1 to TRBJ2-6, with D uncertain. This CDR3 contains 17 residues. The ends were cut back, 1 base at V and 8 bases at J, with 21 bases in the middle. Germline assignment: CDR1 DFQATT and CDR2 SNEGSKA (reference sequence). The CDR3 here is CSARVRRSPRATNVLTF. Here the CDR3 DNA reads TGCAGTGCTAGAGTACGAAGGAGCCCCCGGGCGACCAACGTCCTGACTTTC.

This clone showed up many times. This rearrangement joins TRBV5-7 to TRBJ2-7; TRBD1 might be the D (5 bases). TRBV5-7 is annotated as an ORF whose role is uncertain. Trimming removed 4 bases from V and 3 bases from J, with 11 bases in between. The CDR3 contains 13 residues. The CDR3 is CASSLRTNYEQYF. The CDR3 DNA sequence: TGTGCCAGCAGCCTCCGGACAAACTACGAGCAGTACTTC.

The rearrangement links TRBV11-2 to TRBJ2-7, with 11 bases identical to TRBD1. The CDR3 runs 15 residues. The germline V gene has CDR1 SGHAT and CDR2 FQNNGV. V dropped 5 bases and J dropped 9; count of bases not matched to a gene: 12. The CDR3 sequence: CASSHPGTGGLRQYF. DNA for the CDR3: TGTGCCAGCAGCCACCCCGGGACAGGGGGTCTCCGGCAGTACTTC. The variable domain in full, completed from reference TRBV11-2 and TRBJ2-7, reads EAGVAQSPRYKIIEKRQSVAFWCNPISGHATLYWYQQILGQGPKLLIQFQNNGVVDDSQLPKDRFSAERLKGVDSTLKIQPAKLEDSAVYLCASSHPGTGGLRQYFGPGTRLTVT.

To note about this clone: This may arise from a read error, as a much more abundant clone is one base away. The V gene is TRBV20-1, the J gene TRBJ2-7; 7 nucleotides match TRBD1. CDR3 length: 14 residues. The ends lost 5 bases at V and 3 bases at J; junction bases unmatched: 10. The germline CDR1 and CDR2 sequences are DFQATT and SNEGSKA (reference sequence). The CDR3 spells CSAQGMTGNYEQYF. For the CDR3, the DNA is TGCAGTGCTCAGGGTATGACAGGGAACTACGAGCAGTACTTC.

This rearrangement joins TRBV5-6 to TRBJ1-1, with D tentatively TRBD1 (6 bases). There are 15 residues in the CDR3. CDR1 SGHDT and CDR2 YYEEEE come from the germline V gene. Trimming took 4 bases from V and 7 from J, leaving 20 bases between them. CDR3 sequence reads: CASSLTFRGRGEAFF. The CDR3 region has the DNA TGTGCCAGCAGCCTAACCTTCAGGGGCCGCGGTGAAGCTTTCTTT.

The rearrangement links TRBV9 to TRBJ2-1; possibly TRBD1 for D (5 bases). This CDR3 region has 17 residues. Trimming removed 0 bases at V and 2 bases at J, with 15 bases between. CDR1 and CDR2 from the germline V gene are SGDLS and YYNGEE. In nucleotides, the CDR3 is TGTGCCAGCAGCGTAGATGGGCAGGGTGTTCCCTACAATGAGCAGTTCTTC. This translates into CASSVDGQGVPYNEQFF.

This clone was counted many times. The chain links TRBV4-1 to TRBJ2-3, with D tentatively TRBD2 (7 bases). CDR3 size: 18 residues. Germline V gene sequence: CDR1 MGHRA, CDR2 YSYEKL. V was cut by 4 bases and J by 0 bases, with 20 bases left in between. The CDR3 reads CASSRQEGTILSTDTQYF. The CDR3 DNA follows: TGCGCCAGCAGCCGACAGGAGGGGACTATCCTTAGCACAGATACGCAGTATTTT.

This clone was counted only a few times. V usage is TRBV28 and J usage is TRBJ1-6; TRBD1 matches 10 bases. This CDR3 is 14 amino acids long. The V and J ends lost 8 bases and 10 bases, in that order; junction bases with no gene match: 8. Germline CDR1 MDHEN, CDR2 SYDVKM. CDR3 loop: CASGGQGVISPLHF. The CDR3 DNA reads as TGTGCCAGCGGCGGACAGGGGGTGATATCACCCCTCCACTTT.

The sample holds a few counts of this clone. CDR3 bases: TGTGCCAGCAGGAGCGGACTAGCGGGAAGCAACGAGCAGTACTTC. This translates into CASRSGLAGSNEQYF. The J gene is TRBJ2-7, the V gene TRBV6-1; 12 bases align to TRBD2. Germline-derived CDR1 and CDR2 are MNHNS and SASEGT. The CDR3 runs to 15 residues. Trimming removed 6 bases from V and 5 bases from J; junction bases left unmatched: 8.

This clone was recorded a few times. This sequence joins TRBV6-1 and TRBJ1-1; no clear D. The germline V gene encodes CDR1 MNHNS and CDR2 SASEGT. The CDR3 sequence is 13 residues long. The V and J ends lost 1 base and 5 bases respectively, with 8 bases between them. The CDR3 is CASSEGPWTEAFF. For the CDR3, the DNA is TGTGCCAGCAGTGAAGGTCCGTGGACTGAAGCTTTCTTT.

A few counts support this clone. The chain uses TRBV7-6 and TRBJ2-2, with TRBD1 matching over 8 bases. Trimming removed 1 base from V and 5 bases from J; junction bases left unmatched: 6. This CDR3 has 16 residues. CDR1 and CDR2 (germline): SGHVS, FNYEAQ. The CDR3 here is CASSLVGWTGTGELFF. Written as DNA, the CDR3 is TGTGCCAGCAGCTTAGTGGGGTGGACAGGGACCGGGGAGCTGTTTTTT.

This clone has a handful of counts. The gene calls are TRBV12-3 or TRBV12-4 and TRBJ2-1; 9 nucleotides line up with TRBD1. This CDR3 region has 14 residues. After removal of 5 bases from V and 9 bases from J, the junction contained 8 bases not matched to a gene. CDR3: CASSPRDRGSEQFF. DNA of the CDR3: TGTGCCAGCAGTCCCAGAGACAGGGGGTCTGAGCAGTTCTTC.

The genes are TRBV6-1 and TRBJ2-7; TRBD2 agrees at 9 bases. Germline CDR1 reads MNHNS; CDR2 reads SASEGT. The CDR3 consists of 17 residues. Losses at the gene ends were 2 bases for V and 0 bases for J; bases not matched to a gene: 8. CDR3 DNA: TGTGCCAGCAGTGAATATCCTAGCGGGGTAAGCTCCTACGAGCAGTACTTC. This translates into CASSEYPSGVSSYEQYF.